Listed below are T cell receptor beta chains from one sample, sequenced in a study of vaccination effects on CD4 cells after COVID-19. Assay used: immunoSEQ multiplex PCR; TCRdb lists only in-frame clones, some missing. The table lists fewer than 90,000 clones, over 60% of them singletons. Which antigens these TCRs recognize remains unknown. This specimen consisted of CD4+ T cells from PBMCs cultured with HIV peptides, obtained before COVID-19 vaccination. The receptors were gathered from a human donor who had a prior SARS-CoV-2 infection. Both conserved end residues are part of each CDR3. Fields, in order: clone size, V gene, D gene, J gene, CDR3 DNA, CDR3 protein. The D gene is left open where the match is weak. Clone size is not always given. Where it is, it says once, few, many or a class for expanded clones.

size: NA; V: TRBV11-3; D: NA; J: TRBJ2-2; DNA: TGTGCCAGCAGCTTAGCCGGCGGGTCGAACACCGGGGAGCTGTTTTTT; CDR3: CASSLAGGSNTGELFF
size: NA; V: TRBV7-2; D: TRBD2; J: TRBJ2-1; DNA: TGTGCCAGCAGCTTGGGGTCTAGCGGGGTAGAGGAGCAGTTCTTC; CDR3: CASSLGSSGVEEQFF
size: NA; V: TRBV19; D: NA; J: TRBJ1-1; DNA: TGTGCCAGTAGTGGGCAGTTGGCCACTGAAGCTTTCTTT; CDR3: CASSGQLATEAFF
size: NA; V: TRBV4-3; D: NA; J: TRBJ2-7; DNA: TGCGCCAGCAGCCTGATTAGCGGAGCCGCCTACGAGCAGTACTTC; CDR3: CASSLISGAAYEQYF
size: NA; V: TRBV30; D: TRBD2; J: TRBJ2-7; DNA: TGTGCCTGGAGTGCTAAACGACTAGCTCAATACGAGCAGTACTTC; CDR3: CAWSAKRLAQYEQYF
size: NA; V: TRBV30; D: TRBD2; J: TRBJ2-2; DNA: TGTGCCTCGTTCGGACTAGCGAACACCGGGGAGCTGTTTTTT; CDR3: CASFGLANTGELFF
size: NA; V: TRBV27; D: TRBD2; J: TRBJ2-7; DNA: TGTGCCAGCAGTCCGGGACTAGCGGGGATCAACGAGCAGTACTTC; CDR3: CASSPGLAGINEQYF
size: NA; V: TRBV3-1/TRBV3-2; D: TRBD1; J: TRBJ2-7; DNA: TGTGCCAGCAGCCTTGGGACAGGGACCTACGAGCAGTACTTC; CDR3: CASSLGTGTYEQYF
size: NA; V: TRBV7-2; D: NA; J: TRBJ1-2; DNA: TGTGCCAGCAGCCCCAACAGGAGACTCTATGGCTACACCTTC; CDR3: CASSPNRRLYGYTF
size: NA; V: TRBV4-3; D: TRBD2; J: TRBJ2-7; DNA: TGCGCCAGCAGCCAAGAGGCTTCGGCGGGGGCCTACGAGCAGTACTTC; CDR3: CASSQEASAGAYEQYF
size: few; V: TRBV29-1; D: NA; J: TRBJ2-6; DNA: TGCAGCGTGCTGGGGGCTTGGGTCTCTGGGGCCAACGTCCTGACTTTC; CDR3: CSVLGAWVSGANVLTF
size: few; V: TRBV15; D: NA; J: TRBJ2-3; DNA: TGTGCCACCAGCAGACGTAGGGGGGCAGATACAGATACGCAGTATTTT; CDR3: CATSRRRGADTDTQYF
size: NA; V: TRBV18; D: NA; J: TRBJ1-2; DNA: TGTGCCAGCTCTCTTACGACCGGAGCTGCCTATGGCTACACCTTC; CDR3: CASSLTTGAAYGYTF
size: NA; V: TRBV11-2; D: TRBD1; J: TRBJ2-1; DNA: TGTGCCAGCAGCTTAGGACAGGGATCCTACAATGAGCAGTTCTTC; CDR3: CASSLGQGSYNEQFF
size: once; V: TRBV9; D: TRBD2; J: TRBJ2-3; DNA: TGTGCCAGCAGCAGCCAGCGGGAGGGCCTGGGTACGCAGTATTTT; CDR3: CASSSQREGLGTQYF
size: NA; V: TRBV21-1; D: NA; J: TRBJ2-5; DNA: TGTGCCAGCACCTTGAGAAGGGGGGAGACCCAGTACTTC; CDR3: CASTLRRGETQYF
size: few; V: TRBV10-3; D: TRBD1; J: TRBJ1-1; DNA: TGTGCCATCAGTGTAAAAGGGACAGGTGAGAACACTGAAGCTTTCTTT; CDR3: CAISVKGTGENTEAFF
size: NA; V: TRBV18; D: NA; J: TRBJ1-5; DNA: TGTGCCAGCTCACCAAATTCGGCAGGGGCAAGCAATCAGCCCCAGCATTTT; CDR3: CASSPNSAGASNQPQHF
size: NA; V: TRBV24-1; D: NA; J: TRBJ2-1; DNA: TGTGCCACCAGGGTCCCGAACTACAATGAGCAGTTCTTC; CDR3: CATRVPNYNEQFF
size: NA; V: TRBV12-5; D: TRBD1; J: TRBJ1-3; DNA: TGTGCTAGTGGTTTGATTACTGTCCGGCAGGGGGGCTCTGGAAACACCATATATTTT; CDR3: CASGLITVRQGGSGNTIYF
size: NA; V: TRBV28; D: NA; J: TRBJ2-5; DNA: TGTGCCAGTCTTCAGGGGGGGGAGACCCAGTACTTC; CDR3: CASLQGGETQYF
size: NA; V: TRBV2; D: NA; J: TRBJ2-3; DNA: TGTGCCAGCGCCGGGGGGCGCAGCACAGATACGCAGTATTTT; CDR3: CASAGGRSTDTQYF
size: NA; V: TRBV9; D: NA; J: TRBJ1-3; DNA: TGTGCCAGCAGCGCCGGCTCTGGGGGCGCCTTAAACACCATATATTTT; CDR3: CASSAGSGGALNTIYF
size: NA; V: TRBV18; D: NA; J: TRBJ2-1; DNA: TGTGCCAGCTCACCATCTAGCTTACTCTCCTACAATGAGCAGTTCTTC; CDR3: CASSPSSLLSYNEQFF
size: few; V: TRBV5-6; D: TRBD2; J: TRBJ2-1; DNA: TGTGCCAGCAGCTTCGAACTAGCGGGAGTTAGTGAGCAGTTCTTC; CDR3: CASSFELAGVSEQFF
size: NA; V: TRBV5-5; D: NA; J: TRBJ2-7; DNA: TGTGCCAGCACCCTACTCGGACAGAGCTCCTACGAGCAGTACTTC; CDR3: CASTLLGQSSYEQYF
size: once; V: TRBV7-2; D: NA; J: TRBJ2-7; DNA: TGTGCCAGCAGCTCCGCTATCTACGAGCAGTACTTC; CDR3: CASSSAIYEQYF
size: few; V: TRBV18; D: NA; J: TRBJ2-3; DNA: TGTGCCAGCTCACCCCAGGGTAGCGGAGACACAGATACGCAGTATTTT; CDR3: CASSPQGSGDTDTQYF
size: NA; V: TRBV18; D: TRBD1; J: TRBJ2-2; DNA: TGTGCCAGCTCACCACCGACAGGGTACACCGGGGAGCTGTTTTTT; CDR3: CASSPPTGYTGELFF
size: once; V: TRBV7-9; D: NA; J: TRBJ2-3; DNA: TGTGCCAGCACTCGGCAGGGTCAAGTCACAGATACGCAGTATTTT; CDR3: CASTRQGQVTDTQYF
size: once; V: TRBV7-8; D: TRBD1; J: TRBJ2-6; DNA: TGTGCCAGCAGCAGCATCGGACAGGGTGGTGGGGCCAACGTCCTGACTTTC; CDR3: CASSSIGQGGGANVLTF
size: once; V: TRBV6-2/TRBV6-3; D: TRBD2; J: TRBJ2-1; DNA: TGTGCCAGCAGCCGAGACCAGACTAGCGGGAGGGTTAATGAGCAGTTCTTC; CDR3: CASSRDQTSGRVNEQFF